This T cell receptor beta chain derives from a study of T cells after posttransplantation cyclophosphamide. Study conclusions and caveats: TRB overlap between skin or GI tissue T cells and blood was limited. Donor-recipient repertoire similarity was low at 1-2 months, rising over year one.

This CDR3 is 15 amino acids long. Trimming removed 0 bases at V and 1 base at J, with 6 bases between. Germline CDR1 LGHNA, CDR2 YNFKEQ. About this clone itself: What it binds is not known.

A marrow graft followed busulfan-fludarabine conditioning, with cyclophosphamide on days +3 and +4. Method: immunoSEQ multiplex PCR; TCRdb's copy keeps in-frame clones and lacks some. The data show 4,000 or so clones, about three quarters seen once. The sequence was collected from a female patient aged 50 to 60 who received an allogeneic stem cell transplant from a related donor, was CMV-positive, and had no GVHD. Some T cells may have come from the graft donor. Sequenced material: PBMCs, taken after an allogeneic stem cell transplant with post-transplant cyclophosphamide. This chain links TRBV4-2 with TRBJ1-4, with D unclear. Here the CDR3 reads CASSQEAQTNEKLFF. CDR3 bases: TGTGCCAGCAGCCAAGAGGCACAAACTAATGAAAAACTGTTTTTT.